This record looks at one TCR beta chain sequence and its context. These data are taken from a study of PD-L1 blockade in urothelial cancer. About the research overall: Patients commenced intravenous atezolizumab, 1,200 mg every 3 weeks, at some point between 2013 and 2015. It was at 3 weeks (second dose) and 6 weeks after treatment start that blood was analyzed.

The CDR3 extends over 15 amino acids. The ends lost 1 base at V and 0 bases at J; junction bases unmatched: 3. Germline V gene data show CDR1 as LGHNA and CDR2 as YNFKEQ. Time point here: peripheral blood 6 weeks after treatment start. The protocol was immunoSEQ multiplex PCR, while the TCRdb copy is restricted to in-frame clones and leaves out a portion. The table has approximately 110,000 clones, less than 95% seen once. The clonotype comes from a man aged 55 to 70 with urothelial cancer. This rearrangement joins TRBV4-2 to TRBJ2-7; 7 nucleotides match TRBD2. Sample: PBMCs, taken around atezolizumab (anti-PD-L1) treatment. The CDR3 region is CASSQGGGSSYEQYF. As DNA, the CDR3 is TGTGCCAGCAGCCAAGGGGGCGGGAGCTCCTACGAGCAGTACTTC.